This T cell receptor (beta chain) was retrieved from a study of blood T cell repertoires in COVID-19. Study background: PBMCs, B-cell-depleted T cells, or T cells were the source of the cDNA or gDNA that made up the material.

TCRdb keeps only in-frame clones here, not all; method: immunoSEQ multiplex PCR. The sample consists of about 290,000 clones, approximately 91% of them appearing once. This CDR3 is 17 amino acids long. CDR1 is SGHRS and CDR2 is YFSETQ in the germline V gene. V shed 4 bases and J 5 bases; nucleotides not matched to a gene: 14. Participants were aged about 18 to 90 years, lived in 24 US areas, and enrolled virtually. Participants had their cohort set by participant-reported clinical history. The chain combines TRBV5-1 with TRBJ2-2; 7 positions match TRBD1. The clonotype comes from a woman between 35 and 50 years old who had recovered from COVID-19. Sequencing was carried out using PBMCs or T cells enriched from blood (not recorded which). CDR3 sequence: CASSDRGSTGVTGELFF. CDR3 DNA sequence: TGCGCCAGCAGCGACCGGGGCTCCACAGGGGTGACCGGGGAGCTGTTTTTT.